This TCR beta chain derives from a study of T cell responses to AZD1222 COVID-19 vaccine. Notes on the study in general: Reportedly, close to half of spike-specific TCRs are directed against unmutated variant regions. Spike-specific TCR breadth and depth both grew after two AZD1222 doses.

Sequencing used immunoSEQ multiplex PCR; TCRdb keeps in-frame clones, though not all of them. The table shows 85,000 to 120,000 clones, with roughly 91% occurring only once. Worth noting for this clone: As yet, its antigen is unknown.

V lost 8 bases to trimming and J lost 8 bases, with 13 bases between them. In germline, CDR1 is MNHEY, CDR2 SVGAGI. This CDR3 comprises 11 residues. The sequence derives from an adult who received the AZD1222 COVID-19 vaccine. This specimen was peripheral blood, taken 28 days after the second AZD1222 dose. The chain carries TRBV6-5 and TRBJ2-7; D uncertain. The CDR3 coding sequence is TGTGCCAGCGGACCTTCAGGACAGCAGTACTTC. The encoded protein is CASGPSGQQYF.